The 17 T cell receptor beta chains below all came from one sample that was sequenced in a study of CXCR3-negative and CXCR3-positive naive CD8 T cells. These receptors lack a known antigen. The libraries of TRB cDNA were constructed through 5' RACE using UMI labels. TCRdb reprocessed the 5' RACE reads and keeps a single row for each CDR3 protein, giving no DNA. In total, the table holds 5,800 or so distinct CDR3 sequences. Study-wide results and caveats: Researchers report that CXCR3-positive naive cells carry more hydrophobic TRB CDR3s than CXCR3-negative naive cells.

Sequencing was done on a sample of naive CXCR3+ CD8+ T cells from blood. Specified subset: CD45RO-CCR7+CD27+CD95- naive CD8+ T cells expressing CXCR3 (TNR3+). All receptors derive from a human donor in good health. Some clones in this sample may be carry-over from other donors' samples.

V is TRBV29-1 and J is TRBJ2-7; lacking DNA, the TRBD1 call made by TCRdb goes unchecked. The germline CDR1 and CDR2 sequences are SQVTM and ANQGSEA. This CDR3 spans 12 amino acids. This CDR3 reads CSAGQGSYEQYF.

The V and J genes are TRBV5-4 and TRBJ2-5; checking the TCRdb D call of TRBD1 is not possible without DNA. CDR1 and CDR2 (germline): SGHNT, YYREEE (reference sequence). This CDR3 contains 16 residues. This CDR3 is CASSSRDREYQETQYF.

V gene TRBV29-1 combines with J gene TRBJ2-7. The germline V gene encodes CDR1 SQVTM and CDR2 ANQGSEA. The CDR3 sequence is 12 residues long. The CDR3 loop reads CSSTWESYEQYF.

The chain couples TRBV7-9 to TRBJ2-4; TCRdb outputs TRBD1, but without DNA this stays unchecked. The CDR3 contains 13 residues. Germline V lookup: CDR1 SEHNR, CDR2 FQNEAQ (reference sequence). The CDR3 region is CASSLDRVDIQYF.

This clonotype is called medium-sized based on its frequency. The CDR3 sequence: CASSRHTAGEQYF. V usage is TRBV7-6 and J usage is TRBJ2-7. The CDR3 is 13 amino acids. Germline V gene sequence: CDR1 SGHVS, CDR2 FNYEAQ. The full variable domain, its missing parts supplied by reference TRBV7-6 and TRBJ2-7, is GAGVSQSPRYKVTKRGQDVALRCDPISGHVSLYWYRQALGQGPEFLTYFNYEAQQDKSGLPNDRFSAERPEGSISTLTIQRTEQRDSAMYRCASSRHTAGEQYFGPGTRLTVT.

The V and J genes are TRBV11-2 and TRBJ2-7; the D call from TCRdb, TRBD1, cannot be confirmed without DNA. Germline values: CDR1 SGHAT, CDR2 FQNNGV. The CDR3 is 12 amino acids. The CDR3 loop reads CASSFMGDEQYF.

Frequency places this clonotype as medium-sized (0.01 to 0.1%). This chain uses TRBV27 with TRBJ1-4. The CDR3 is 12 residues long. The germline V gene encodes CDR1 MNHEY and CDR2 SMNVEV (reference sequence). The CDR3 reads CASSTANEKLFF.

This clonotype registers medium-sized by frequency. This rearrangement joins TRBV10-3 to TRBJ1-6; without DNA, the TCRdb call of TRBD1 cannot be checked. Germline lookup yields CDR1 ENHRY and CDR2 SYGVKD. The CDR3 length is 17 residues. This CDR3 is CAISDLDRELLGSPLHF.

The chain combines TRBV12-3 or TRBV12-4 with TRBJ2-1; checking the TCRdb D call of TRBD1 is not possible without DNA. This CDR3 contains 15 residues. CDR3 protein: CASSPPAGFYNEQFF.

The CDR3 sequence: CASSEYGLAGGEETQYF. The V call is TRBV2, the J call TRBJ2-5; lacking DNA, the TRBD2 call made by TCRdb goes unchecked. Germline CDR1 and CDR2: SNHLY and FYNNEI. The CDR3 is 17 amino acids.

This sequence joins TRBV18 and TRBJ1-1. Germline CDR1 KGHSH, CDR2 LQKENI. CDR3 length: 14 amino acids. The chain's CDR3 is CASSPGRGNTEAFF.

The chain combines TRBV13 with TRBJ1-4. The CDR3 totals 14 residues. Germline V gene data show CDR1 as PRHDT and CDR2 as FYEKMQ (reference sequence). The chain's CDR3 is CASSLAQNNEKLFF.

This clonotype is deemed medium-sized by its frequency. The chain's CDR3 is CASSQVLAGGYNEQFF. The rearrangement uses TRBV4-2 and TRBJ2-1; TCRdb's assignment of TRBD2 cannot be checked, as there is no DNA. This CDR3 contains 16 residues. Germline assignment: CDR1 LGHNA and CDR2 YNFKEQ.

This clonotype is classed as medium-sized by frequency. The chain has TRBV20-1 and TRBJ2-7. Germline V lookup: CDR1 DFQATT, CDR2 SNEGSKA (reference sequence). This CDR3 contains 13 residues. The CDR3 loop is CSAHSAKTYEQYF.

The V gene is TRBV20-1, the J gene TRBJ1-1; TCRdb lists TRBD1, though no DNA is available to test this call. This CDR3 has 18 residues. Germline loops: CDR1 DFQATT, CDR2 SNEGSKA (reference sequence). CDR3 in amino acids: CSARDGGQGSILNTEAFF.

Measured by frequency, this clonotype is medium-sized. The rearrangement uses TRBV20-1 and TRBJ2-7; the D call from TCRdb, TRBD1, cannot be confirmed without DNA. The length of the CDR3 is 14 residues. The germline gives CDR1 DFQATT, CDR2 SNEGSKA (reference sequence). This CDR3 is CSARDFHRGGEQYF.

The V call is TRBV27, the J call TRBJ2-7; the D call from TCRdb, TRBD2, cannot be confirmed without DNA. The CDR3 loop spans 17 amino acids. Germline V gene lookup returns CDR1 MNHEY and CDR2 SMNVEV (reference sequence). The CDR3: CASSLYGRAGISYEQYF.